A single sample gave rise to the 29 T cell receptor beta chains below, sequenced in a study of shared clonotypes between healthy human individuals (dated by TCRdb to about 2020). The receptor library was made with the immunoSEQ multiplex PCR assay. The immuneACCESS repertoire file appears here via TCRdb, limited to in-frame rearrangements. These files lack a portion of the clones; in checked studies, under half of the deficit traces to unresolved V genes, and the cause of the others is not known. The sample yields about 2.4 million clones; approximately 90% were counted once. Over 0.12% of the sample is taken by the ten largest. The sample was naive CD4+ T cells sorted from blood. In light of the paper, this sample's cell subset or site label describes: CD45RA+ positively selected. These receptors came from a young man in good health.

This rearrangement joins TRBV10-3 to TRBJ1-6; maybe TRBD1 (6 bases). Looked up from germline, CDR1 is ENHRY and CDR2 is SYGVKD. The CDR3 is 16 residues long. V was shortened by 5 bases and J by 9 bases, with 20 bases between the two germline ends. CDR3 DNA sequence: TGTGCCATCAGTTTGGACAGCCCAAGGAACGGTTCACCCCTCCACTTT. Translated: CAISLDSPRNGSPLHF.

The rearrangement links TRBV7-9 to TRBJ1-2; a possible D gene is TRBD1 (5 bases). CDR3 length: 15 amino acids. The V gene's germline CDR1 is SEHNR and CDR2 FQNEAQ (reference sequence). V was cut by 5 bases and J by 8 bases, with 21 bases left in between. The CDR3 region has the DNA TGTGCCAGCAGCCCCAACGGGCAGGGTGGACGCGGCTACACCTTC. Its protein product is CASSPNGQGGRGYTF.

J is TRBJ1-2 and V is TRBV9; D unresolved. Per the germline V gene, CDR1 is SGDLS and CDR2 is YYNGEE. Trimming left V 0 bases short and J 4 bases short, with 7 bases between. This CDR3 is 13 amino acids long. The CDR3 DNA reads TGTGCCAGCAGCGTAGCTATGGGCTATGGCTACACCTTC. Protein: CASSVAMGYGYTF.

The CDR3 nucleotides are TGTGCCAGCAGCTTTTTCAGGGCCCAAGGCTACACCTTC. Residues: CASSFFRAQGYTF. The chain joins TRBV5-6 to TRBJ1-2; TRBD1 might be the D (5 bases). From germline, CDR1 is SGHDT and CDR2 YYEEEE. The CDR3 spans 13 residues. The V and J ends lost 2 bases and 8 bases respectively, with 13 bases between them.

V and J are TRBV18 and TRBJ2-7; no definite D call. From germline, CDR1 is KGHSH and CDR2 LQKENI. The V and J ends lost 2 bases and 3 bases respectively, with 11 bases between them. The CDR3 totals 14 residues. Written as DNA, the CDR3 is TGTGCCAGCTCACCAATTGCCAGCGACTACGAGCAGTACTTC. The encoded protein is CASSPIASDYEQYF.

The genes are TRBV21-1 and TRBJ2-7; TRBD2 is taken as the D call from the table, unchecked against the DNA. TRBV21-1 is annotated as a pseudogene. The CDR3 sequence is 21 residues long. Written as DNA, the CDR3 is TGTGCCAGCAGCTTAAAGGGAGGGATTCCCTTTGGCGGTGTCGGCTCCTACGAGCAGTACTTC. Translation gives CASSLKGGIPFGGVGSYEQYF.

This chain connects TRBV7-9 to TRBJ2-2, with D possibly matching TRBD2 (5 bases). Germline CDR1 is SEHNR and CDR2 is FQNEAQ (reference sequence). V was pared by 8 bases and J by 2 bases, with 12 bases between. The CDR3 spans 14 residues. The CDR3 region is CASAGLSNTGELFF. Here the CDR3 DNA reads TGTGCCAGCGCGGGCCTCTCTAACACCGGGGAGCTGTTTTTT.

The chain combines TRBV9 with TRBJ2-5, with 13 bases fitting TRBD2. The CDR3 runs to 16 residues. CDR1 and CDR2 from the germline V gene are SGDLS and YYNGEE. The V and J ends lost 0 bases and 3 bases, in that order; junction bases with no gene match: 2. DNA of the CDR3: TGTGCCAGCAGCGTAGGTGGACTAGCGGGAGAAGAGACCCAGTACTTC. As protein: CASSVGGLAGEETQYF.

The J gene is TRBJ1-1, the V gene TRBV10-1; tentatively, D is TRBD1 (5 bases). CDR1 and CDR2 (germline): WNHNN, SYGVQD (reference sequence). CDR3 size: 14 residues. V was shortened by 3 bases and J by 4 bases, with 12 bases between the two germline ends. The CDR3 reads CASSEGTAGTEAFF. In DNA, the CDR3 is TGCGCCAGCAGTGAAGGGACGGCGGGCACTGAAGCTTTCTTT.

The J gene is TRBJ2-2, the V gene TRBV7-9; 8 nucleotides agree with TRBD2. Germline lookup yields CDR1 SEHNR and CDR2 FQNEAQ (reference sequence). The CDR3 covers 17 residues. Trimming removed 4 bases from V and 5 bases from J; junction bases left unmatched: 12. The CDR3 region is CASSSPRGGQLTGELFF. The CDR3 DNA reads TGTGCCAGCAGCTCCCCCCGGGGGGGGCAACTTACCGGGGAGCTGTTTTTT.

Concerning this clone itself: In the same sample, other DNA sequences code for this CDR3. The V gene is TRBV9, the J gene TRBJ2-3; 10 bases are a match to TRBD2. CDR3 length equals 15 residues. V shed 3 bases and J 3 bases; nucleotides not matched to a gene: 4. CDR1 SGDLS and CDR2 YYNGEE come from the germline V gene. The CDR3 DNA reads TGTGCCAGCAGCGCCACTAGCGGGACAACAGATACGCAGTATTTT. It translates to CASSATSGTTDTQYF.

J is TRBJ1-5 and V is TRBV28; perhaps TRBD1 as D (5 bases). Trimming stripped 4 bases from V and 4 bases from J, with 14 bases between. The CDR3 loop spans 15 amino acids. Looked up from germline, CDR1 is MDHEN and CDR2 is SYDVKM. In nucleotides, the CDR3 is TGTGCCAGCAGTTCCCCTCCGGGGCCAAATCAGCCCCAGCATTTT. Its protein is CASSSPPGPNQPQHF.

As concerns this clone: This CDR3 is also generated by other DNA sequences in the sample. This chain joins TRBV6-5 and TRBJ1-2; 8 bases match TRBD1. CDR3 size: 13 residues. Trimming removed 4 bases from V and 8 bases from J; junction bases left unmatched: 6. Germline V lookup: CDR1 MNHEY, CDR2 SVGAGI. The chain's CDR3 is CASSSDRARGYTF. CDR3 in DNA: TGTGCCAGCAGTTCGGACAGGGCGAGAGGCTACACCTTC.

This chain uses TRBV9 with TRBJ2-3; D call uncertain. This CDR3 contains 13 residues. The V end was cut by 0 bases, the J end by 4 bases, with 6 bases between. Germline lookup yields CDR1 SGDLS and CDR2 YYNGEE. This CDR3 is CASSVDGADTQYF. CDR3 nucleotide sequence: TGTGCCAGCAGCGTAGATGGGGCAGATACGCAGTATTTT.

The rearrangement uses TRBV6-5 and TRBJ2-3; D gene unclear. V was cut by 2 bases and J by 8 bases, with 8 bases left in between. The CDR3 is 12 amino acids. CDR1 and CDR2 from the germline V gene are MNHEY and SVGAGI. CDR3 sequence reads: CASSYVRGTQYF. The CDR3 DNA reads as TGTGCCAGCAGTTACGTCCGTGGTACGCAGTATTTT.

The V gene is TRBV5-1, the J gene TRBJ1-4; 7 bases align to TRBD1. This CDR3 has 17 residues. The germline gives CDR1 SGHRS, CDR2 YFSETQ. V trimming: 4 bases; J trimming: 4 bases; junction bases outside the gene matches: 13. The CDR3: CASSLAGTGAHNEKLFF. CDR3 bases: TGCGCCAGCAGCCTCGCTGGCACAGGGGCCCATAATGAAAAACTGTTTTTT.

The chain employs TRBV4-2 and TRBJ2-1; 10 positions match TRBD1. V shed 4 bases, J shed 12 bases, and the junction held 3 bases outside the gene matches. CDR1 is LGHNA and CDR2 is YNFKEQ in the germline V gene. The CDR3 is made up of 12 amino acids. CDR3 protein: CASSPDRGRQFF. The CDR3 nucleotides are TGTGCCAGCAGCCCTGACAGGGGGCGGCAGTTCTTC.

The V call is TRBV6-1, the J call TRBJ2-7; D is undetermined. The CDR3 extends over 13 amino acids. The V end lost 1 base, the J end lost 2 bases, and 6 bases lay between the germline ends. Per germline, CDR1 MNHNS and CDR2 SASEGT. The chain's CDR3 is CASSEGVPYEQYF. The CDR3 coding sequence is TGTGCCAGCAGTGAAGGAGTTCCCTACGAGCAGTACTTC.

The chain recombines TRBV27 with TRBJ2-7; D possibly corresponds to TRBD2 (6 bases). This CDR3 contains 14 residues. CDR1 is MNHEY and CDR2 is SMNVEV in the germline V gene (reference sequence). V was trimmed by 2 bases and J by 3 bases, leaving 11 bases between them. As DNA, the CDR3 is TGTGCCAGCAGTTTAGGCCAGGGAGGCTACGAGCAGTACTTC. Protein: CASSLGQGGYEQYF.

This clone was recorded once. This chain connects TRBV7-9 to TRBJ1-1; 7 nucleotides agree with TRBD1. The CDR3 extends over 14 amino acids. CDR1 is SEHNR, CDR2 FQNEAQ, per germline (reference sequence). V dropped 8 bases and J dropped 3; count of bases not matched to a gene: 9. CDR3 residues: CASSRDSFYTEAFF. The CDR3 DNA sequence: TGTGCCAGCTCGCGGGACAGCTTCTACACTGAAGCTTTCTTT.

The chain couples TRBV5-1 to TRBJ1-6; tentative D call: TRBD1 (6 bases). V was cut by 1 base and J by 7 bases, with 9 bases left in between. This CDR3 has 14 residues. CDR1 and CDR2 from the germline V gene are SGHRS and YFSETQ. CDR3 sequence: CASSLTGTNSPLHF. Here the CDR3 DNA reads TGCGCCAGCAGCTTGACAGGGACAAATTCACCCCTCCACTTT.

The gene calls are TRBV7-9 and TRBJ1-4; weak D call: TRBD1 (6 bases). The CDR3 contains 15 residues. Germline V lookup: CDR1 SEHNR, CDR2 FQNEAQ (reference sequence). With 5 bases removed from V and 1 base from J, the gap between germline ends came to 11 bases. The CDR3 spells CASSVYRETNEKLFF. DNA of the CDR3: TGTGCCAGCAGCGTCTACAGGGAAACTAATGAAAAACTGTTTTTT.

The rearrangement joins TRBV2 to TRBJ1-5; D gene unclear. The CDR3 sequence is 15 residues long. Trimming removed 8 bases at V and 0 bases at J, with 14 bases between. CDR1 SNHLY and CDR2 FYNNEI come from the germline V gene. The CDR3 protein is CASRPERNSNQPQHF. The CDR3 DNA reads as TGTGCCAGCCGTCCGGAACGGAATAGCAATCAGCCCCAGCATTTT.

As regards this clone: This CDR3 is also generated by other DNA sequences in the sample. The chain joins TRBV2 to TRBJ1-4, with 8 bases that match TRBD1. V lost 4 bases, J lost 8 bases, and 0 bases stayed unmatched. This CDR3 has 12 residues. CDR1 SNHLY and CDR2 FYNNEI come from the germline V gene. The CDR3 DNA reads as TGTGCCAGCAGTGGGACAGGGGAAAAACTGTTTTTT. The encoded protein is CASSGTGEKLFF.

The genes are TRBV29-1 and TRBJ2-7; D unclear. This CDR3 comprises 16 residues. V shed 0 bases and J shed 0 bases, with 15 bases lying between them. Germline V CDR1 and CDR2: SQVTM, ANQGSEA. The CDR3 spells CSVEEEYKRISYEQYF. The CDR3 nucleotides are TGCAGCGTTGAAGAGGAGTACAAGCGAATCTCCTACGAGCAGTACTTC.

The genes are TRBV6-1 and TRBJ1-5; tentative D call: TRBD1 (6 bases). Trimming took off 0 bases at V and 2 bases at J, with 8 bases between the two ends. The CDR3 consists of 15 residues. Germline-derived CDR1 and CDR2 are MNHNS and SASEGT. CDR3 nucleotides: TGTGCCAGCAGTGAAGCGGCAGGGGGCAATCAGCCCCAGCATTTT. Its translation is CASSEAAGGNQPQHF.

This rearrangement joins TRBV9 to TRBJ1-1; possibly TRBD1 for D (5 bases). Germline V gives CDR1 SGDLS, CDR2 YYNGEE. V was cut by 0 bases and J by 10 bases, with 16 bases left in between. This CDR3 spans 14 amino acids. CDR3 amino acids: CASSVAPTAPGAFF. The CDR3 nucleotides are TGTGCCAGCAGCGTAGCCCCGACAGCCCCGGGAGCTTTCTTT.

On this clone itself: Other DNA sequences in the sample encode the same CDR3. This chain connects TRBV6-5 to TRBJ2-7; the D is unclear. Germline CDR1 MNHEY, CDR2 SVGAGI. The CDR3 runs to 12 residues. The V gene lost 6 bases and the J gene lost 4 bases, with 10 bases spanning the gap. The CDR3 region has the DNA TGTGCCAGCAGCCTCGCCGGGTACGAGCAGTACTTC. This sequence encodes CASSLAGYEQYF.

Here the CDR3 reads CASSEQGNTDTQYF. In DNA form, the CDR3 reads TGTGCCAGCAGCGAACAGGGAAACACAGATACGCAGTATTTT. The chain links TRBV5-4 to TRBJ2-3; D is perhaps TRBD1 (6 bases). Germline V gene data show CDR1 as SGHNT and CDR2 as YYREEE (reference sequence). This CDR3 is built from 14 residues. With 4 bases removed from V and 2 bases from J, the gap between germline ends came to 11 bases.